The rows below give T cell receptor beta chains drawn from one sample of a study of vaccination and CD4 T cells after COVID-19. For these receptors, no antigen is known. TCRdb called the PCR reads again in MiXCR, with one record for every CDR3 protein. The data show about 12,000 distinct CDR3 sequences, about 44% seen once. The sample consisted of CD4+ T cells from blood, cultured in vitro. Receptor source: a human donor who had recovered from COVID-19. The CDR3 runs from the conserved cysteine through the conserved F or W. Each record gives: V gene, J gene, D gene, clone size, CDR3 protein, CDR3 DNA. D genes are given only for firm matches. Clone sizes are given selectively: once, few, many, or a class where the clone is expanded.

TRBV15	TRBJ2-1	NA	NA	CATSRTRSYNEQFF	TGTGCCACCAGCAGGACTAGATCCTACAATGAGCAGTTCTTC
TRBV20-1	TRBJ1-1	TRBD1	few	CSAISGTGTEAFF	TGCAGTGCTATTTCCGGGACAGGAACTGAAGCTTTCTTT
TRBV3-1	TRBJ2-1	TRBD2	NA	CASSLRGGVNEQFF	TGTGCCAGCAGCCTCCGGGGGGGGGTCAATGAGCAGTTCTTC
TRBV10-2	TRBJ2-7	TRBD2	few	CASKAGSYEQYF	TGCGCCAGCAAAGCGGGATCCTACGAGCAGTACTTC
TRBV30	TRBJ2-5	TRBD2	NA	CAWSVVGGETQYF	TGTGCCTGGAGTGTAGTGGGGGGGGAGACCCAGTACTTC
TRBV7-8	TRBJ2-1	NA	NA	CASSLVRASFGFNEQFF	TGTGCCAGCAGCTTAGTACGGGCTAGTTTTGGCTTCAATGAGCAGTTCTTC
TRBV7-8	TRBJ2-5	NA	NA	CASSFGARETQYF	TGTGCCAGCAGCTTCGGGGCGCGGGAGACCCAGTACTTC
TRBV20-1	TRBJ2-2	TRBD2	once	CSARDPTTSWSTGELFF	TGCAGTGCTAGAGACCCTACGACTAGCTGGTCCACCGGGGAGCTGTTTTTT
TRBV19	TRBJ2-3	TRBD2	NA	CASSVSGSRTDTQYF	TGTGCCAGTAGTGTTAGCGGGAGTCGCACAGATACGCAGTATTTT
TRBV25-1	TRBJ2-5	NA	NA	CASSLPRDQETQYF	TGTGCCAGCAGCCTGCCCCGGGACCAAGAGACCCAGTACTTC
TRBV5-5	TRBJ1-6	NA	NA	CASSLGQSEKPLHF	TGTGCCAGCAGCTTGGGGCAGTCTGAAAAACCCCTCCACTTT
TRBV2	TRBJ1-5	NA	NA	CASVISSNQPQHF	TGTGCCAGCGTGATTAGTAGCAATCAGCCCCAGCATTTT
TRBV6-1	TRBJ2-1	NA	once	CASTNQGGRNSYNEQFF	TGTGCCAGCACTAACCAAGGGGGGCGGAACTCCTACAATGAGCAGTTCTTC
TRBV6-1	TRBJ1-2	NA	few	CASSDQFGYTF	TGTGCCAGCAGTGACCAGTTTGGCTACACCTTC
TRBV2	TRBJ1-5	TRBD1	NA	CASSRDSPYQPQHF	TGTGCCAGCAGTCGGGACAGTCCCTATCAGCCCCAGCATTTT
TRBV20-1	TRBJ2-7	NA	NA	CSAGATGGQREGYEQYF	TGCAGTGCTGGAGCAACAGGGGGCCAGCGGGAGGGCTACGAGCAGTACTTC
TRBV4-3	TRBJ2-4	TRBD1	once	CASSQDPGGNIQYF	TGCGCCAGCAGCCAAGATCCAGGGGGAAACATTCAGTACTTC
TRBV2	TRBJ2-4	NA	few	CASSESTAKNIQYF	TGTGCCAGCAGTGAGAGCACAGCCAAAAACATTCAGTACTTC
TRBV7-7	TRBJ2-5	TRBD1	NA	CASSRTLRRQGLETQYF	TGTGCTAGCAGCCGAACCTTACGTAGACAGGGCTTGGAGACCCAGTACTTC
TRBV2	TRBJ2-7	NA	few	CATSLDTYYEQYF	TGTGCCACCTCTCTAGACACTTACTACGAGCAGTACTTC
TRBV18	TRBJ1-2	NA	NA	CASSPPGQFEWGYTF	TGTGCCAGCTCACCACCTGGACAGTTCGAGTGGGGCTACACCTTC
TRBV2	TRBJ2-1	TRBD1	NA	CASSWGQGMNEQFF	TGTGCCAGCAGTTGGGGACAGGGGATGAATGAGCAGTTCTTC
TRBV12-3/TRBV12-4	TRBJ1-5	NA	NA	CASSFIGNGNQPQHF	TGTGCCAGCAGTTTTATCGGTAATGGCAATCAGCCCCAGCATTTT
TRBV10-3	TRBJ1-3	NA	NA	CAIRGYSCRSGNTIYF	TGTGCCATCAGGGGTTACAGTTGTAGATCTGGAAACACCATATATTTT
TRBV20-1	TRBJ2-3	TRBD2	NA	CSAMTPGLAGGTDTQYF	TGCAGTGCTATGACTCCGGGACTAGCGGGAGGTACAGATACGCAGTATTTT